The clone carrying this T cell receptor beta chain was observed many times. Antigen specificity is unknown. This sample was included in a study of T cells after yellow fever vaccination. Study conclusions and caveats: It was the secondary response that reached its peak faster, day 5 versus 15, but it was weaker. Repertoires sorted by FACS could include abundant clonotypes that are contaminants from the bulk population.

With V trimmed by 6 bases and J by 7 bases, 7 bases remained unmatched. Germline V gene lookup returns CDR1 MNHNS and CDR2 SASEGT. The CDR3 contains 16 residues. Conversion of TCR transcripts into cDNA relied on 5'RACE template switching, which added a universal primer site and UMIs. TCRdb recomputed calls from the 5' RACE reads with MiXCR, one row per CDR3 protein. The table shows 200,000 to 250,000 distinct CDR3 sequences, with under 3.5% occurring only once. The V and J genes are TRBV6-1 and TRBJ2-1; TRBD2 aligns across 15 bases. The receptor comes from a man aged 18-30 years who received the YFV17D yellow fever vaccine. The sample consisted of CD4+ T cells sorted from PBMCs, taken 10 days after the yellow fever booster vaccination. This CDR3 reads CASRRTSGGARNEQFF. The CDR3 DNA reads as TGTGCCAGCAGGAGGACTAGCGGGGGGGCAAGGAATGAGCAGTTCTTC.